This T cell receptor (beta chain) is from a study of blood T cell repertoires in COVID-19. Study-level information: Sources were T cells, B-cell-depleted T cells, or PBMCs; the material itself was cDNA or gDNA.

Only in-frame clones appear in the TCRdb table, and some are missing; sequencing was by immunoSEQ multiplex PCR. Of around 250,000 clones listed, approximately 85% are singletons. All enrollees were roughly 18 to 89 years old and from approximately 24 US areas. What the recovered Cohort 3 donors had was two negative PCRs, clearance, or symptom resolution. The CDR3 is 16 amino acids. Germline V gene data show CDR1 as SGHRS and CDR2 as YFSETQ. V gave up 2 bases and J gave up 1 base; unmatched junction bases: 5. The specimen sequenced was PBMCs or T cells enriched from blood (not recorded which). V is TRBV5-1 and J is TRBJ2-1; 8 positions agree with TRBD2. This clonotype was sampled from a woman aged 45-65 years who had recovered from COVID-19. For the CDR3, the DNA is TGCGCCAGCAGCTTCCAGACTAGCGCTTCCTACAATGAGCAGTTCTTC. Amino acid sequence: CASSFQTSASYNEQFF.